The entry that follows covers one T cell receptor beta chain sequence. Antigen specificity is unknown. This entry comes from a study of regulatory T cells in long-lasting Graves disease. Findings of the study overall: Favoring TRBV28, TRBJ1-2 and TRBJ2-5 was a feature seen in persistent disease. Persistent Graves' patients had lower TCR diversity than newly diagnosed ones.

CDR1 SNHLY and CDR2 FYNNEI come from the germline V gene. V lost 4 bases and J 6 bases, leaving 16 bases between the germline ends. The CDR3 runs 14 residues. Time point: newly diagnosed GD, antithyroid drugs for less than 3 months. Scientists built the TCR library using RNA that was extracted from PBMCs. Investigators prepared the TCR beta libraries by applying iRepertoire HTBI primers and Arm-PCR of CDR3 regions. TCRdb processed the multiplex PCR reads anew with MiXCR; each CDR3 protein has one entry. This table holds around 400,000 distinct CDR3 sequences, approximately 12% found once. Separately, the same data were catalogued under a study of T cells in Graves' hyperthyroidism and ophthalmopathy. From that second work: Diagnosis rested on symptoms, serum thyroxine and TRAb, thyroid ultrasound, and orbital computed tomography.

This sequence was found in a woman between 18 and 29 years old with Graves disease. The material sequenced was peripheral blood mononuclear cells (PBMCs), taken at new diagnosis, from a patient treated with antithyroid drugs. The V gene is TRBV2, the J gene TRBJ2-7; D might be TRBD2 (6 bases). DNA of the CDR3: TGTGCCAGCAGTGCCCCCTGGGACTTACCCGAGCAGTACTTC. Translating gives CASSAPWDLPEQYF.